The source of this TCR beta chain is a study of PD-1 blockade in classical Hodgkin lymphoma. Looking at the study overall: The nivolumab dose that patients received was 3 mg/kg, given intravenously every 2 weeks. Findings of the study overall: Patients newly diagnosed and complete responders had comparable baseline diversity. Although disease activity or prior therapy may be involved, causes of the repertoire differences remain undefined. Significant TCR diversity gains by C4D1 occurred in CD4+ but not CD8+ cells.

Produced via immunoSEQ multiplex PCR; TCRdb's table is partial and in-frame only. This table has around 100,000 clones, 75% to 90% appearing once. As to this clone: Its antigen is unknown.

V was pared by 4 bases and J by 8 bases, with 15 bases between. The CDR3 runs to 15 residues. Germline V gene data show CDR1 as SGHTA and CDR2 as FQGNSA. Brentuximab vedotin exposure varied, and every patient relapsed after autologous stem cell transplantation. The material sequenced was peripheral blood mononuclear cells (PBMCs), taken before the second cycle of nivolumab. This chain joins TRBV7-2 and TRBJ1-6; no definite D call. The TCR originated in a human donor with classical Hodgkin lymphoma. CDR3 region: CASSSPWTADSPLHF. The CDR3 DNA follows: TGTGCCAGCAGCTCCCCCTGGACGGCGGATTCACCCCTCCACTTT.